These 27 T cell receptor beta chains originate from one sample sequenced in a study of cytomegalovirus exposure and HLA in healthy donors. The PCR made use of 60 Vbeta and 13 Jbeta primers. Sequenced by immunoSEQ multiplex PCR; TCRdb stores in-frame clones only, minus some. The data contain under 200,000 clones, about 65% of them singletons. Sequencing was done on a sample of PBMCs. These receptors came from a woman in her twenties or thirties in good health and CMV-seronegative.

Concerning this clone itself: In the same sample, other DNA sequences code for this CDR3. The genes are TRBV5-4 and TRBJ1-2, with a possible D match to TRBD1 (5 bases). CDR1 and CDR2 (germline): SGHNT, YYREEE (reference sequence). Between the trimmed V and J ends, which lost 0 bases and 2 bases, there was a span of 5 bases. CDR3 length: 13 amino acids. The DNA of the CDR3 is TGTGCCAGCAGCTTGGGACAGAACTATGGCTACACCTTC. This gives the protein CASSLGQNYGYTF.

The rearrangement links TRBV5-8 to TRBJ2-5, with 8 bases identical to TRBD1. CDR1 SGHTS and CDR2 YDEGEE come from the germline V gene. The CDR3 length is 15 residues. V shed 4 bases, J shed 0 bases, and the junction held 5 bases outside the gene matches. Here the CDR3 DNA reads TGTGCCAGCAGCCCCGACAGGGGATACCAAGAGACCCAGTACTTC. Encoded protein: CASSPDRGYQETQYF.

V gene TRBV28 combines with J gene TRBJ2-1, with 8 bases matching TRBD1. This CDR3 region has 15 residues. Germline CDR1 reads MDHEN; CDR2 reads SYDVKM. The V gene end was trimmed by 5 bases and the J gene end by 4 bases; junction bases not matched to a gene: 7. This CDR3 reads CASSPPGQGYNEQFF. CDR3 bases: TGTGCCAGCAGTCCCCCCGGACAGGGATACAATGAGCAGTTCTTC.

This clone came up a few times. This CDR3 is CASSLGQGADTQYF. The CDR3 nucleotides read TGTGCCAGCAGTCTCGGACAGGGGGCCGATACGCAGTATTTT. The V and J genes are TRBV6-6 and TRBJ2-3; TRBD1 matches 11 bases. This CDR3 comprises 14 residues. Germline lookup yields CDR1 MNHNY and CDR2 SVGAGI (reference sequence). The V and J ends lost 5 bases and 6 bases, in that order; junction bases with no gene match: 4.

This sequence joins TRBV27 and TRBJ2-5; no clear D gene. Near its end, the DNA agrees better with TRBJ2-7, so the J call may be wrong. CDR3 length: 16 residues. Per germline, CDR1 MNHEY and CDR2 SMNVEV (reference sequence). The CDR3 loop reads CASSLGGLGGSYEQYF. DNA of the CDR3: TGTGCCAGCAGTTTGGGTGGGTTAGGCGGATCCTACGAGCAGTACTTC.

This sequence joins TRBV5-1 and TRBJ2-1; perhaps TRBD1 as D (6 bases). V was pared by 0 bases and J by 4 bases, with 14 bases between. The germline V gene has CDR1 SGHRS and CDR2 YFSETQ. The CDR3 sequence is 16 residues long. The CDR3 region is CASSLAGQGSYNEQFF. CDR3 nucleotides: TGCGCCAGCAGCTTGGCGGGGCAGGGGTCGTACAATGAGCAGTTCTTC. Full variable domain (outside the CDR3, taken from reference TRBV5-1 and TRBJ2-1): KAGVTQTPRYLIKTRGQQVTLSCSPISGHRSVSWYQQTPGQGLQFLFEYFSETQRNKGNFPGRFSGRQFSNSRSEMNVSTLELGDSALYLCASSLAGQGSYNEQFFGPGTRLTVL.

Only a few counts were recorded for this clone. This chain links TRBV27 with TRBJ2-3; TRBD1 matches at 7 bases. Trimming cost V 3 bases and J 3 bases; bases outside gene matches: 6. There are 15 residues in the CDR3. Germline V gene lookup returns CDR1 MNHEY and CDR2 SMNVEV (reference sequence). This CDR3 is CASSFGDRATDTQYF. The CDR3 coding sequence is TGTGCCAGCAGTTTCGGAGACAGGGCGACAGATACGCAGTATTTT.

CDR3 protein: CASSTLDRGLTDTQYF. In DNA form, the CDR3 reads TGTGCCAGCAGTACGCTGGACAGGGGGCTGACAGATACGCAGTATTTT. The J gene is TRBJ2-3, the V gene TRBV27, with 11 bases fitting TRBD1. The CDR3 loop spans 16 amino acids. Germline V gene data show CDR1 as MNHEY and CDR2 as SMNVEV (reference sequence). After removal of 5 bases from V and 3 bases from J, the junction contained 7 bases not matched to a gene.

The J gene is TRBJ2-1, the V gene TRBV6-4, with TRBD2 matching 13 bases. Trimming took 3 bases from V and 6 from J; bases not matched to a gene: 2. This CDR3 has 15 amino acids. Germline-derived CDR1 and CDR2 are MRHNA and SNTAGT. CDR3 protein: CASSETSGGPNEQFF. CDR3 in DNA: TGTGCCAGCAGTGAGACTAGCGGGGGGCCCAATGAGCAGTTCTTC.

The chain joins TRBV9 to TRBJ2-1, with 9 bases lining up with TRBD2. This CDR3 region has 15 residues. Germline CDR1 is SGDLS and CDR2 is YYNGEE. The junction had 3 bases not matched to a gene; V was cut back by 2 bases and J by 3 bases. CDR3 nucleotide sequence: TGTGCCAGCAGCGTTAGCGGGAGCCACTACAATGAGCAGTTCTTC. This sequence encodes CASSVSGSHYNEQFF.

V and J are TRBV28 and TRBJ2-7, with D hard to call. V was clipped by 6 bases and J by 4 bases, with 13 bases between them. From germline, CDR1 is MDHEN and CDR2 SYDVKM. This CDR3 comprises 13 residues. The CDR3 DNA sequence: TGTGCCAGCAGCCCCTACTTAGCTTACGAGCAGTACTTC. Protein: CASSPYLAYEQYF.

This rearrangement joins TRBV7-9 to TRBJ2-5, with TRBD2 matching 7 bases. The J call is doubtful: the DNA matches TRBJ2-7 better. CDR1 and CDR2 from the germline V gene are SEHNR and FQNEAQ (reference sequence). This CDR3 region has 16 residues. The CDR3 bases are TGTGCCAGCAGCCCCGGTTGGGGAGCGGGACTCTACGAGCAGTACTTC. This sequence encodes CASSPGWGAGLYEQYF.

The chain employs TRBV5-6 and TRBJ1-2; 8 bases align to TRBD1. The trim removed 4 bases at V and 4 bases at J, leaving 9 bases unmatched. The CDR3 length is 15 residues. Per the germline V gene, CDR1 is SGHDT and CDR2 is YYEEEE. The CDR3 protein is CASSPKQGVGYGYTF. The CDR3 bases are TGTGCCAGCAGCCCTAAACAGGGGGTCGGCTATGGCTACACCTTC.

V gene TRBV25-1 combines with J gene TRBJ2-1, with D unresolved. Germline assignment: CDR1 MGHDK and CDR2 SYGVNS. This CDR3 has 11 residues. V was trimmed by 4 bases and J by 7 bases, leaving 5 bases between them. CDR3 nucleotides: TGTGCCAGCAGTGTCAGAAATGAGCAGTTCTTC. It translates to CASSVRNEQFF.

The chain has TRBV28 and TRBJ2-5; no firm D call. Germline V gene sequence: CDR1 MDHEN, CDR2 SYDVKM. Trimming took 2 bases from V and 5 from J, leaving 12 bases between them. This CDR3 spans 14 amino acids. CDR3 DNA sequence: TGTGCCAGCAGTTTAATACAAGATCAGGAGACCCAGTACTTC. This translates into CASSLIQDQETQYF.

This clone came up a few times. CDR3: CASSEFTGLYEQYF. The CDR3 DNA reads TGTGCCAGCAGTGAATTCACAGGGCTCTACGAGCAGTACTTC. V usage is TRBV6-1 and J usage is TRBJ2-7, with a possible D match to TRBD1 (6 bases). V was shortened by 2 bases and J by 3 bases, with 11 bases between the two germline ends. The germline CDR1 and CDR2 sequences are MNHNS and SASEGT. This CDR3 has 14 residues.

The rearrangement uses TRBV2 and TRBJ1-5; D remains unclear. V shed 6 bases and J shed 6 bases, with 12 bases lying between them. Germline assignment: CDR1 SNHLY and CDR2 FYNNEI. The CDR3 spans 13 residues. The DNA of the CDR3 is TGTGCCAGCAGCGACACAACAAGTCAGCCCCAGCATTTT. Translating gives CASSDTTSQPQHF.

In its sample, this clone was seen a few times. The chain employs TRBV4-1 and TRBJ2-2; D remains unclear. V lost 2 bases and J 2 bases, leaving 6 bases between the germline ends. Looked up from germline, CDR1 is MGHRA and CDR2 is YSYEKL. The CDR3 loop spans 14 amino acids. CDR3 bases: TGCGCCAGCAGCCAACCGCTAAACACCGGGGAGCTGTTTTTT. Translating it yields CASSQPLNTGELFF.

This clone was counted between two and nine times. The chain employs TRBV6-1 and TRBJ2-1; 10 positions agree with TRBD2. CDR3 length: 14 residues. Looked up from germline, CDR1 is MNHNS and CDR2 is SASEGT. J was trimmed by 4 bases and V by 10 bases; bases with no gene match: 7. The CDR3 sequence: CAIEAGGGYNEQFF. In DNA form, the CDR3 reads TGTGCCATCGAAGCGGGAGGGGGGTACAATGAGCAGTTCTTC.

The chain has TRBV27 and TRBJ1-6; 7 bases line up with TRBD1. Per the germline V gene, CDR1 is MNHEY and CDR2 is SMNVEV (reference sequence). V dropped 5 bases and J dropped 3; count of bases not matched to a gene: 7. The CDR3 totals 16 residues. The CDR3 DNA is TGTGCCAGCAGTCAGAACAGGGGTAGCTATAATTCACCCCTCCACTTT. Protein: CASSQNRGSYNSPLHF.

Details on this clone: Sequence at one end of the junction differs from germline and may be a read error. The rearrangement uses TRBV7-7 and TRBJ2-5; no clear D. The CDR3 is 13 amino acids. Germline CDR1 SSHAT, CDR2 FNYEAQ (reference sequence). The CDR3 region is CASSPRVQETQYF. CDR3 in DNA: TGTGCTAGCAGCCCCCGGGTTCAAGAGACCCAGTACTTC.

The V and J genes are TRBV11-1 and TRBJ2-7, with 11 nucleotides matching TRBD2. Germline V lookup: CDR1 SGHAT, CDR2 FQDESV (reference sequence). This CDR3 spans 14 amino acids. V trimming: 3 bases; J trimming: 2 bases; junction bases outside the gene matches: 0. CDR3 in amino acids: CASSFSGRAYEQYF. The DNA of the CDR3 is TGTGCCAGCAGCTTTAGCGGGAGGGCCTACGAGCAGTACTTC.

The rearrangement links TRBV7-6 to TRBJ2-2, with 12 bases aligning to TRBD1. Trimming took 5 bases from V and 3 from J; bases not matched to a gene: 4. From germline, CDR1 is SGHVS and CDR2 FNYEAQ. CDR3 length: 16 amino acids. CDR3 nucleotide sequence: TGTGCCAGCAGCACGGGACAGGGGGCGGACACCGGGGAGCTGTTTTTT. This sequence encodes CASSTGQGADTGELFF.

This clone was found once. This chain uses TRBV9 with TRBJ2-4, with D possibly matching TRBD1 (5 bases). Trimming shortened V by 4 bases and J by 6 bases, and 17 bases separated the two germline ends. Germline V gene data show CDR1 as SGDLS and CDR2 as YYNGEE. The CDR3 spans 15 residues. DNA for the CDR3: TGTGCCAGCAGCCTAGACAGCAGTCTACTAAACATTCAGTACTTC. Amino acids: CASSLDSSLLNIQYF.

J is TRBJ2-3 and V is TRBV25-1, with 7 positions matching TRBD2. With 6 bases clipped from V and 0 bases from J, the junction kept 6 bases outside the gene matches. The CDR3 is made up of 15 amino acids. CDR1 is MGHDK, CDR2 SYGVNS, per germline. The CDR3 nucleotides read TGTGCCAGCAGAAATTCGGGGGGAAGCACAGATACGCAGTATTTT. Translation: CASRNSGGSTDTQYF.

The chain recombines TRBV7-2 with TRBJ2-7; D unclear. Per germline, CDR1 SGHTA and CDR2 FQGNSA. CDR3 size: 12 residues. V lost 3 bases to trimming and J lost 8 bases, with 11 bases between them. The DNA of the CDR3 is TGTGCCAGCAGCTTTCGGATAGCTAAGCAGTACTTC. Its translation: CASSFRIAKQYF.

The V and J genes are TRBV6-1 and TRBJ1-5; 7 nucleotides match TRBD1. From germline, CDR1 is MNHNS and CDR2 SASEGT. The CDR3 spans 15 residues. Trimming at V came to 8 bases and at J to 7 bases, leaving 14 bases not matched to a gene. The CDR3 reads CASGLVEGARQPQHF. CDR3 coding DNA: TGTGCCAGCGGTTTGGTAGAGGGGGCGAGGCAGCCCCAGCATTTT.